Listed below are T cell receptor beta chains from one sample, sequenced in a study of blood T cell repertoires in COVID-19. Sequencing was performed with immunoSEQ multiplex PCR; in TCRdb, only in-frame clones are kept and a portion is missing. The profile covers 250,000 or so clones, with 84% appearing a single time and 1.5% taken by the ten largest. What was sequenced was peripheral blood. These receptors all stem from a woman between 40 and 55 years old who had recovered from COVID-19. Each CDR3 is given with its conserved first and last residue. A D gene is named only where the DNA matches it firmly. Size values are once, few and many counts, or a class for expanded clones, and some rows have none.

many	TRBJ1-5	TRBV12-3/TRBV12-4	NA	TGTGCCAGCAGTACACCCTATCAGCCCCAGCATTTT	CASSTPYQPQHF
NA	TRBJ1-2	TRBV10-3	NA	TGTGCCATCACTCCGGACAGTAACTATGGCTACACCTTC	CAITPDSNYGYTF
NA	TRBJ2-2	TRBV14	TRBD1	TGTGCCAGCAGCTCACAGGGGACCGGGGAGCTGTTTTTT	CASSSQGTGELFF
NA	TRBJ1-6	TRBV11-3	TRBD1	TGTGCCAGCAAACAGGGGGACTCACCCCTCCACTTT	CASKQGDSPLHF
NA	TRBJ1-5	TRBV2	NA	TGTGCCAGCAGTGAACTGGGGAGAGGCAATCAGCCCCAGCATTTT	CASSELGRGNQPQHF
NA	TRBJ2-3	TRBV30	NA	TGTGCCCTCTCTAGACGTCCCGGCACAGATACGCAGTATTTT	CALSRRPGTDTQYF
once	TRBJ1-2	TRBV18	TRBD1	TGTGCCAGCTCACCACCGCCGACAGGGAATGGCTACACCTTC	CASSPPPTGNGYTF
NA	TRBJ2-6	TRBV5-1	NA	TGCGCCAGCAGCTTTGACCCTAGACAGTCCGGGGCCAACGTCCTGACTTTC	CASSFDPRQSGANVLTF
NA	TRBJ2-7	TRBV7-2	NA	TGTGCCAGCAGCTTAACTTCCTACGAGCAGTACTTC	CASSLTSYEQYF
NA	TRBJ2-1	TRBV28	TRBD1	TGTGCCAGCAGTTTCCCCGGGACAGGGGGTGCCTCCTACAATGAGCAGTTCTTC	CASSFPGTGGASYNEQFF
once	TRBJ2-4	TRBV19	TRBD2	TGTGCCAGTAGTATTCGGGGGGGCAGAGGATTTAACATTCAGTACTTC	CASSIRGGRGFNIQYF
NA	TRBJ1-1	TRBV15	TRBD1	TGTGCCACCAGCGGTAGTGACAGGGGAGCCTGGTGGAACACTGAAGCTTTCTTT	CATSGSDRGAWWNTEAFF
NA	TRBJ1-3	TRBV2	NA	TGTGCCAGCAGCGAAGATCAGGGGTCCTCTGGAAACACCATATATTTT	CASSEDQGSSGNTIYF
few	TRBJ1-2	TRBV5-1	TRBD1	TGCGCCAGCAGCTTGCAGGGGGGCCATGGCTACACCTTC	CASSLQGGHGYTF
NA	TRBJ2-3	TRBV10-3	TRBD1	TGTGCCATCAGGGGGGGACAGGGGATTCGTGGCACAGATACGCAGTATTTT	CAIRGGQGIRGTDTQYF
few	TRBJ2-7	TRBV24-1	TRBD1	TGTGCCACCAGTGAACGACAGGGGATACGCCACGAGCAGTACTTC	CATSERQGIRHEQYF
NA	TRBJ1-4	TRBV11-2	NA	TGTGCCAGCAGCACATGGGGGGGAACTAATGAAAAACTGTTTTTT	CASSTWGGTNEKLFF
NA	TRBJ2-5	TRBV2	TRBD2	TGTGCCAGCAGGGGAGGGTGGACCCAGTACTTC	CASRGGWTQYF
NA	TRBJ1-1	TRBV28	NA	TGTGCCAGCAGTTTAGGAGGCCAGGACACTGAAGCTTTCTTT	CASSLGGQDTEAFF
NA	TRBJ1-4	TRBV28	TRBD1	TGTGCCAGCAGTTTAAAGGGGACAGGAGAAAAACTGTTTTTT	CASSLKGTGEKLFF
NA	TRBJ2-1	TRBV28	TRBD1	TGTGCCAGCAGTTCCGTGGGACAGGGTTCGTACAATGAGCAGTTCTTC	CASSSVGQGSYNEQFF
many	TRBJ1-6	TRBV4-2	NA	TGTGCCAGCAGCTATAATCAGGTACAGGGTAATTCACCCCTCCACTTT	CASSYNQVQGNSPLHF
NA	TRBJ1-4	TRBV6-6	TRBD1	TGTGCCAGCAAGACAGGGGGAGCTGCTAATGAAAAACTGTTTTTT	CASKTGGAANEKLFF
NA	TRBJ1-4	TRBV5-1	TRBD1	TGCGCCAGCAGCTTAAGTCCGGGACAGGTAGAAAAACTGTTTTTT	CASSLSPGQVEKLFF
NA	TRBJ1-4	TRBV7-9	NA	TGTGCCAGCAGCGTGGGTAGGGGGTTTCGGGAAAAACTGTTTTTT	CASSVGRGFREKLFF
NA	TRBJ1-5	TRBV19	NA	TGTGCCAGTAGTATAGACAGAGGAGGTGATAGCAATCAGCCCCAGCATTTT	CASSIDRGGDSNQPQHF
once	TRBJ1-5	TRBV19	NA	TGTGCCAGTAGTATCATACCAGGGTATGGAGGCAATCAGCCCCAGCATTTT	CASSIIPGYGGNQPQHF
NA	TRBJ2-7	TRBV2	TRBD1	TGTGCCAGCACTCGGGACAGGGGAGCGTACGAGCAGTACTTC	CASTRDRGAYEQYF
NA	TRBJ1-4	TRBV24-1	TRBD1	TGTGCCACCACCAGGGACAGGGGAAATGAAAAACTGTTTTTT	CATTRDRGNEKLFF
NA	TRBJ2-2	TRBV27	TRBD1	TGTGCCAGCATTCCATCGCTAGGGACAGGGATGCTTTCGAACACCGGGGAGCTGTTTTTT	CASIPSLGTGMLSNTGELFF
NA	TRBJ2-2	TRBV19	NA	TGTGCCAGTAGTCGACAGCCGAACACCGGGGAGCTGTTTTTT	CASSRQPNTGELFF
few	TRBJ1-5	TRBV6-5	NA	TGTGCCAGCAGTCTTTCAGGTTCTTACAATCAGCCCCAGCATTTT	CASSLSGSYNQPQHF
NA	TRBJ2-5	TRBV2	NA	TGTGCCAGCAGTGACATCGAGGAGACAGCATCTTTGGAGACCCAGTACTTC	CASSDIEETASLETQYF
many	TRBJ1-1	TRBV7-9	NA	TGTGCCAGCAGCCGTGGGCTTGAAGCTTTCTTT	CASSRGLEAFF
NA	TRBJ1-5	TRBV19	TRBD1	TGTGCCAGTAGTACCTCACCGCGACAGGGGGGCCAGCCCCAGCATTTT	CASSTSPRQGGQPQHF
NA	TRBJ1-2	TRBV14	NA	TGTGCCAGCAGCCAACGTTTCGGTTATAACTATGGCTACACCTTC	CASSQRFGYNYGYTF
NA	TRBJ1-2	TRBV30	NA	TGTGCCGCGCAGAACAGGGCGTTGGGCTATGGCTACACCTTC	CAAQNRALGYGYTF
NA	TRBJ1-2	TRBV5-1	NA	TGCGCCAGCAGCTTGTCCTCCGGCTATGGCTACACCTTC	CASSLSSGYGYTF
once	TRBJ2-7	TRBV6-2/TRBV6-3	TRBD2	TGTGCCAGCAGTTACAGGGGGACTAGTACCTACGAGCAGTACTTC	CASSYRGTSTYEQYF
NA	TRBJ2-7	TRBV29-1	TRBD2	TGCAGCGTTGAGGGGCTCCGGACTAGCGGGGGGACCAGCTCCTACGAGCAGTACTTC	CSVEGLRTSGGTSSYEQYF
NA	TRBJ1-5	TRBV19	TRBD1	TGTGCCAGTAGTATACAGGGGGCACAGCCCCAGCATTTT	CASSIQGAQPQHF
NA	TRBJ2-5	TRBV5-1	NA	TGCGCCAGCAGCCCTGGTCGGGGTTTGATGGAGACCCAGTACTTC	CASSPGRGLMETQYF
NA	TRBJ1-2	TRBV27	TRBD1	TGTGCCAGCAGTTTATCGCCCCGAAGTGACAGGGCAGCGCACACCTTC	CASSLSPRSDRAAHTF
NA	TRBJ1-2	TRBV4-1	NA	TGCGCCAGCAGCCAAGATTGGCGGTTTCAGGGCTACACCTTC	CASSQDWRFQGYTF
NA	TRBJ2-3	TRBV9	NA	TGTGCCAGCAGCGTAGGTCCAGGGAAAGATACGCAGTATTTT	CASSVGPGKDTQYF
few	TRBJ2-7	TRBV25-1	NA	TGTGCCAGCAGTGACATACAGTACGAGCAGTACTTC	CASSDIQYEQYF
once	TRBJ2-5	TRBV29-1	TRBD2	TGCAGCGTTGAAACCGCGGGGGGTGCCGAGACCCAGTACTTC	CSVETAGGAETQYF
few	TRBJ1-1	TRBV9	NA	TGTGCCAGCAGCGTAGGTGGACGGGATGAAGCTTTCTTT	CASSVGGRDEAFF